Shown below are 32 T cell receptor beta chains from a single sample sequenced in a study of blood T cells in healthy people across ages. The second PCR ran about 7 to 12 cycles with a sample-barcoded 5' primer and J-beta primers. TCRdb ran MiXCR on the 5' RACE reads and lists one entry per CDR3 protein. The table includes hundreds of thousands of distinct CDR3 sequences, roughly 21% detected once. Sequencing was done on a sample of blood. These receptors originate from a man between 70 and 80 years old in good health.

This sequence joins TRBV14 and TRBJ1-2, with D tentatively TRBD1 (5 bases). V was shortened by 3 bases and J by 4 bases, with 9 bases between the two germline ends. In germline, CDR1 is SGHDN, CDR2 FVKESK. The CDR3 has 13 residues. The CDR3 here is CASSQGVAYGYTF. Written as DNA, the CDR3 is TGTGCCAGCAGCCAGGGGGTGGCCTATGGCTACACCTTC.

The chain links TRBV24-1 to TRBJ1-5; no clear D gene. The CDR3 extends over 12 amino acids. In germline, CDR1 is KGHDR, CDR2 SFDVKD. V was trimmed by 5 bases and J by 2 bases, leaving 3 bases between them. Written as DNA, the CDR3 is TGTGCCACCAGTGCCGGCAATCAGCCCCAGCATTTT. Residues: CATSAGNQPQHF.

In its sample, this clonotype was seen a few times. The chain employs TRBV9 and TRBJ2-1; D not resolved. The germline V and J ends were trimmed by 1 base and 7 bases, with 18 bases remaining between them. CDR1 is SGDLS, CDR2 YYNGEE, per germline. The length of the CDR3 is 16 residues. The CDR3 DNA reads TGTGCCAGCAGCGTAAATGCTAAAGGCCCTGGGAATGAGCAGTTCTTC. It encodes CASSVNAKGPGNEQFF.

This clonotype has more than one count but fewer than ten. The chain has TRBV19 and TRBJ2-1; tentatively, D is TRBD1 or TRBD2 (5 bases each). The V gene's germline CDR1 is LNHDA and CDR2 SQIVND (reference sequence). The V end lost 5 bases, the J end lost 9 bases, and 11 bases lay between the germline ends. The CDR3 has 12 amino acids. CDR3 loop: CASSWGFGEQFF. In nucleotides, the CDR3 is TGTGCCAGTAGTTGGGGGTTCGGTGAGCAGTTCTTC.

V and J are TRBV2 and TRBJ2-5, with a weak D call TRBD2 (6 bases). The J call may be mistaken, given a closer DNA end match to TRBJ2-1. CDR1 and CDR2 (germline): SNHLY, FYNNEI. The CDR3 sequence is 12 residues long. CDR3 protein: CASLAESNEQFF. CDR3 DNA sequence: TGTGCCAGCTTAGCGGAGTCTAATGAGCAGTTCTTC.

Only one count was recorded for this clonotype. The chain recombines TRBV7-9 with TRBJ1-1; D unresolved. There are 13 residues in the CDR3. Trimming stripped 4 bases from V and 3 bases from J, with 9 bases between. Looked up from germline, CDR1 is SEHNR and CDR2 is FQNEAQ (reference sequence). The CDR3 sequence: CASSSFSYTEAFF. The CDR3 DNA reads TGTGCCAGCAGCTCCTTTTCGTACACTGAAGCTTTCTTT.

The V and J genes are TRBV12-3 or TRBV12-4 and TRBJ1-1; D is unclear. There are 13 residues in the CDR3. Trimming stripped 6 bases from V and 6 bases from J, with 14 bases between. As DNA, the CDR3 is TGTGCCAGCAGGAGAGGTCCGGGCGCTGAAGCTTTCTTT. Its protein product is CASRRGPGAEAFF.

J is TRBJ1-1 and V is TRBV19; D call uncertain. Per germline, CDR1 LNHDA and CDR2 SQIVND (reference sequence). The length of the CDR3 is 13 residues. V was pared by 5 bases and J by 7 bases, with 14 bases between. CDR3 nucleotides: TGTGCCAGTAGTCCCGGACCTCTGGGTGAAGCTTTCTTT. It translates to CASSPGPLGEAFF.

This chain uses TRBV4-1 with TRBJ2-7; D is unclear. CDR3 length: 15 residues. V was shortened by 0 bases and J by 1 base, with 10 bases between the two germline ends. In germline, CDR1 is MGHRA, CDR2 YSYEKL. CDR3 DNA sequence: TGCGCCAGCAGCCAAGATCTGAGCGTATCCTACGAGCAGTACTTC. Translation: CASSQDLSVSYEQYF.

This clonotype was seen only a few times. The chain has TRBV28 and TRBJ2-1; D may be TRBD2 (6 bases). V lost 8 bases, J lost 9 bases, and 17 bases lay in between. Germline assignment: CDR1 MDHEN and CDR2 SYDVKM. CDR3 length: 13 residues. The CDR3 nucleotides read TGTGCCAGCTGGAGTAGCGGCCAATTTGAGCAGTTCTTC. Translation: CASWSSGQFEQFF. Complete variable domain (other parts from reference TRBV28 and TRBJ2-1): DVKVTQSSRYLVKRTGEKVFLECVQDMDHENMFWYRQDPGLGLRLIYFSYDVKMKEKGDIPEGYSVSREKKERFSLILESASTNQTSMYLCASWSSGQFEQFFGPGTRLTVL.

The sample holds many counts of this clonotype. The gene calls are TRBV7-2 and TRBJ2-5; D remains unclear. Trimming took off 1 base at V and 7 bases at J, with 4 bases between the two ends. The CDR3 sequence is 11 residues long. Germline-derived CDR1 and CDR2 are SGHTA and FQGNSA. CDR3: CASSLDMTQYF. Here the CDR3 DNA reads TGTGCCAGCAGCTTAGATATGACCCAGTACTTC.

In its sample, this clonotype was seen many times. The gene calls are TRBV20-1 and TRBJ1-1, with D perhaps TRBD1 (5 bases). Germline CDR1 DFQATT, CDR2 SNEGSKA (reference sequence). The CDR3 has 15 residues. V lost 5 bases to trimming and J lost 1 base, with 17 bases between them. The CDR3 here is CSAFTTGTANTEAFF. Written as DNA, the CDR3 is TGCAGTGCTTTTACTACCGGGACTGCGAACACTGAAGCTTTCTTT.

The chain combines TRBV12-3 or TRBV12-4 with TRBJ2-1; 9 bases align to TRBD2. J gave up 4 bases and V 7 bases, and 20 bases lay outside the gene matches. This CDR3 contains 19 residues. CDR3 amino acids: CASKSTGDFGTSKYNEQFF. The CDR3 nucleotides read TGTGCCAGCAAGTCAACAGGGGACTTCGGGACTAGCAAATACAATGAGCAGTTCTTC.

The V gene is TRBV5-1, the J gene TRBJ2-5; possible D gene TRBD1, 5 bases. TRBJ2-1 explains the end of the DNA better; the J call may be wrong. CDR1 and CDR2 from the germline V gene are SGHRS and YFSETQ. This CDR3 has 14 residues. The CDR3 loop is CASSLERFRVEQFF. The CDR3 DNA sequence: TGCGCCAGCAGCTTGGAACGGTTCAGGGTTGAGCAGTTCTTC.

The genes are TRBV12-3 or TRBV12-4 and TRBJ1-5, with a tentative D call TRBD1 (6 bases). The CDR3 is 20 residues long. The germline V and J ends were trimmed by 6 bases and 3 bases, with 30 bases remaining between them. CDR3 in DNA: TGTGCCAGCAGCCACGGTGAGGCGGACGTTTTAGGGGGAATCAATCAGCCCCAGCATTTT. This sequence encodes CASSHGEADVLGGINQPQHF.

In the case of this clonotype: A read error is likely, as this CDR3 ends without the conserved phenylalanine or tryptophan. This chain connects TRBV9 to TRBJ2-5; 10 bases align to TRBD2. CDR3 length equals 16 residues. J was trimmed by 2 bases and V by 0 bases; bases with no gene match: 4. Germline assignment: CDR1 SGDLS and CDR2 YYNGEE. The CDR3 DNA is TGTGCCAGCAGCGTAGGGCTAGCGGGAGTTCAAGAGACCCAGTACTCC. It encodes CASSVGLAGVQETQYS.

This clonotype was counted only a few times. V and J are TRBV5-5 and TRBJ1-5; tentative D call: TRBD1 (5 bases). This CDR3 is built from 15 residues. The V gene lost 2 bases and the J gene lost 5 bases, with 14 bases spanning the gap. The germline gives CDR1 SGHKS, CDR2 YYEKEE (reference sequence). CDR3 loop: CASSFIQAADQPQHF. The CDR3 DNA sequence: TGTGCCAGCAGCTTTATACAGGCGGCTGATCAGCCCCAGCATTTT.

This clonotype occurred many times. The rearrangement joins TRBV5-1 to TRBJ2-3, with 10 bases identical to TRBD1. Germline-derived CDR1 and CDR2 are SGHRS and YFSETQ. J gave up 3 bases and V 6 bases, and 7 bases lay outside the gene matches. This CDR3 spans 15 amino acids. The CDR3 DNA is TGCGCCAGCACCCTGGCGGGACAGGGGACAGATACGCAGTATTTT. Translated: CASTLAGQGTDTQYF.

This chain connects TRBV7-2 to TRBJ2-7, with D perhaps TRBD1 or TRBD2 (5 bases each). The J call may be faulty, since TRBJ2-5 better matches the DNA end. Germline V gene data show CDR1 as SGHTA and CDR2 as FQGNSA. The length of the CDR3 is 15 residues. The chain's CDR3 is CASSLATSWGETQYF. The CDR3 DNA reads as TGTGCCAGCAGCTTAGCAACCTCCTGGGGGGAGACCCAGTACTTC.

This clonotype was counted only a few times. In DNA form, the CDR3 reads TGCGCCAGCAGCCTCGGACTACAGTCCTACGAGCAGTACTTC. Its translation: CASSLGLQSYEQYF. The chain joins TRBV5-1 to TRBJ2-5, with a tentative D call TRBD2 (6 bases). The J call may be faulty, since TRBJ2-7 better matches the DNA end. The germline CDR1 and CDR2 sequences are SGHRS and YFSETQ. The CDR3 length is 14 residues.

This clonotype has more than one count but fewer than ten. The V call is TRBV12-3 or TRBV12-4, the J call TRBJ2-7, with no clear D. CDR3 length: 12 residues. The germline V and J ends were trimmed by 5 bases and 3 bases, with 8 bases remaining between them. This CDR3 is CASSIGNYEQYF. As DNA, the CDR3 is TGTGCCAGCAGTATAGGAAACTACGAGCAGTACTTC.

The chain links TRBV6-5 to TRBJ2-7; 8 bases agree with TRBD2. Losses at the gene ends were 3 bases for V and 6 bases for J; bases not matched to a gene: 10. Germline V lookup: CDR1 MNHEY, CDR2 SVGAGI. The CDR3 extends over 15 amino acids. Here the CDR3 reads CASSYTSGPPIEQYF. For the CDR3, the DNA is TGTGCCAGCAGTTATACTAGCGGACCCCCTATCGAGCAGTACTTC.

This clonotype was seen a few times. The gene calls are TRBV10-3 and TRBJ1-1, with unresolved D. Germline lookup yields CDR1 ENHRY and CDR2 SYGVKD. The V end was cut by 7 bases, the J end by 6 bases, with 15 bases between. The length of the CDR3 is 13 residues. Written as DNA, the CDR3 is TGTGCCATCACCTCTGCTAGCACGGCTGAAGCTTTCTTT. As protein: CAITSASTAEAFF.

This clonotype occurred a few times. The junction differs from germline at one of its ends, possibly a read error. The chain employs TRBV7-9 and TRBJ2-5, with a tentative D call TRBD2 (5 bases). Germline V gene sequence: CDR1 SEHNR, CDR2 FQNEAQ (reference sequence). There are 13 residues in the CDR3. For the CDR3, the DNA is TGTGCCAGCAGCAGCGCGGGCCAAGGGACCCAGTACTTC. It specifies CASSSAGQGTQYF.

Ten or more counts support this clonotype. This chain connects TRBV12-3 or TRBV12-4 to TRBJ2-7, with 7 bases aligning to TRBD1. With V trimmed by 2 bases and J by 2 bases, 9 bases remained unmatched. CDR3 size: 16 residues. As DNA, the CDR3 is TGTGCCAGCAGTTTAAACGGACAGGTTGGGGCCTACGAGCAGTACTTC. Translating gives CASSLNGQVGAYEQYF.

The chain combines TRBV7-8 with TRBJ2-7; 8 nucleotides line up with TRBD2. CDR1 and CDR2 (germline): SGHVS, FQNEAQ. The CDR3 is 15 residues long. Unmatched junction bases numbered 6, after V lost 4 bases and J lost 1 base. The CDR3 nucleotides read TGTGCCAGCAGCTCGAAGCGGGAGCGGTCCTACGAGCAGTACTTC. It is translated as CASSSKRERSYEQYF.

This clonotype showed up just a few times. The genes are TRBV13 and TRBJ2-7, with 7 bases that match TRBD2. The CDR3 loop spans 14 amino acids. The V segment lost 5 bases and the J segment 4 bases; nucleotides outside the gene matches: 8. Germline CDR1 PRHDT, CDR2 FYEKMQ (reference sequence). Written as DNA, the CDR3 is TGTGCCAGCAGCATTCTAGCGGAACCTTACGAGCAGTACTTC. Translating gives CASSILAEPYEQYF.

The chain couples TRBV27 to TRBJ2-7; no clear D. The CDR3 runs 13 residues. Germline V gives CDR1 MNHEY, CDR2 SMNVEV (reference sequence). V lost 6 bases and J 0 bases, leaving 9 bases between the germline ends. This chain's CDR3 is CASRDDRSYEQYF. CDR3 bases: TGTGCCAGCAGGGACGATCGCTCCTACGAGCAGTACTTC.

This clonotype was observed a handful of times. The chain couples TRBV18 to TRBJ2-3, with 7 positions matching TRBD1. CDR1 and CDR2 (germline): KGHSH, LQKENI. Trimming removed 6 bases from V and 0 bases from J; junction bases left unmatched: 0. The CDR3 length is 13 residues. DNA for the CDR3: TGTGCCAGCTCGGACAGGAGCACAGATACGCAGTATTTT. The encoded protein is CASSDRSTDTQYF.

This chain links TRBV7-2 with TRBJ2-1, with D possibly matching TRBD1 (5 bases). The CDR3 consists of 16 residues. Germline CDR1 is SGHTA and CDR2 is FQGNSA. With 4 bases removed from V and 0 bases from J, the gap between germline ends came to 13 bases. The chain's CDR3 is CASSSYTGSSYNEQFF. In DNA, the CDR3 is TGTGCCAGCAGCTCTTACACAGGCAGCTCCTACAATGAGCAGTTCTTC.

The rearrangement uses TRBV3-1 and TRBJ2-5, with D maybe TRBD2 (5 bases). Per germline, CDR1 LGHDT and CDR2 YNNKEL (reference sequence). CDR3 length: 13 amino acids. The V end lost 6 bases, the J end lost 3 bases, and 11 bases lay between the germline ends. CDR3 region: CASRGFSEETQYF. The CDR3 nucleotides are TGTGCCAGCAGGGGGTTTAGCGAAGAGACCCAGTACTTC.

This clonotype was recorded a few times. This rearrangement joins TRBV27 to TRBJ1-1; tentative D call: TRBD1 (5 bases). The CDR3 runs 13 residues. Deletions cut 9 bases from V and 9 bases from J, with 20 bases between. Germline V gene sequence: CDR1 MNHEY, CDR2 SMNVEV (reference sequence). The CDR3 DNA sequence: TGTGCCAGTTTATCGGGAGACAGTATCCAAGCTTTCTTT. Protein sequence: CASLSGDSIQAFF.